Below are 25 T cell receptor beta chains sequenced from a single sample in a study of OX40 agonist ivuxolimab in advanced cancers. Method: immunoSEQ multiplex PCR; TCRdb's copy keeps in-frame clones and lacks some. The data show about 62,000 clones, 79% seen once. The sample was CD4+ or CD8+ T cells sorted from blood, taken in a trial of the OX40 agonist ivuxolimab. Receptor source: an adult with an advanced solid tumor such as melanoma, head and neck, liver or kidney cancer.

The V and J genes are TRBV5-4 and TRBJ1-2, with 7 bases fitting TRBD1. The V and J ends lost 4 bases and 4 bases, in that order; junction bases with no gene match: 4. Germline V CDR1 and CDR2: SGHNT, YYREEE (reference sequence). The CDR3 runs to 13 residues. The CDR3 DNA sequence: TGTGCCAGCAGCATCGGACAGGTCTATGGCTACACCTTC. This codes for CASSIGQVYGYTF.

The genes are TRBV6-5 and TRBJ1-2; tentative D call: TRBD1 (5 bases). The CDR3 length is 13 residues. The germline CDR1 and CDR2 sequences are MNHEY and SVGAGI. Trimming took off 5 bases at V and 2 bases at J, with 9 bases between the two ends. Here the CDR3 DNA reads TGTGCCAGCAGTAAACAGGTGAACTATGGCTACACCTTC. It translates to CASSKQVNYGYTF.

This chain connects TRBV9 to TRBJ2-3; TRBD2 agrees at 8 bases. This CDR3 has 15 amino acids. With 4 bases clipped from V and 2 bases from J, the junction kept 6 bases outside the gene matches. CDR1 SGDLS and CDR2 YYNGEE come from the germline V gene. CDR3 nucleotide sequence: TGTGCCAGCAGCTCTAGGACTAGCCCCACAGATACGCAGTATTTT. This encodes CASSSRTSPTDTQYF.

The CDR3: CASSQERLSNQPQHF. The CDR3, as DNA: TGCGCCAGCAGCCAAGAAAGGCTCTCCAATCAGCCCCAGCATTTT. The chain combines TRBV4-1 with TRBJ1-5; D not resolved. The CDR3 extends over 15 amino acids. Trimming removed 0 bases at V and 3 bases at J, with 9 bases between. Germline loops: CDR1 MGHRA, CDR2 YSYEKL.

The V gene is TRBV4-1, the J gene TRBJ2-2; D possibly corresponds to TRBD1 (6 bases). The V gene's germline CDR1 is MGHRA and CDR2 YSYEKL. Trimming left V 4 bases short and J 1 base short, with 22 bases between. This CDR3 has 19 residues. Written as DNA, the CDR3 is TGCGCCAGCAGCCGCCACTCCCGACAGGTCGAAGGGAACACCGGGGAGCTGTTTTTT. It encodes CASSRHSRQVEGNTGELFF.

This sequence joins TRBV4-1 and TRBJ2-1; 13 bases line up with TRBD2. The germline gives CDR1 MGHRA, CDR2 YSYEKL. There are 17 residues in the CDR3. V lost 1 base to trimming and J lost 4 bases; unmatched junction nucleotides: 4. The CDR3 region is CASSQAGLAGPYNEQFF. As DNA, the CDR3 is TGCGCCAGCAGCCAAGCGGGACTAGCGGGGCCATACAATGAGCAGTTCTTC.

The rearrangement uses TRBV6-5 and TRBJ2-1; TRBD2 matches at 7 bases. Germline values: CDR1 MNHEY, CDR2 SVGAGI. Trimming cost V 0 bases and J 7 bases; bases outside gene matches: 6. The CDR3 consists of 15 residues. This CDR3 is CASSYSASGGNEQFF. The CDR3 DNA follows: TGTGCCAGCAGTTACTCGGCCTCGGGGGGAAATGAGCAGTTCTTC.

The rearrangement links TRBV18 to TRBJ2-7, with D maybe TRBD1 (6 bases). The V and J ends lost 0 bases and 2 bases respectively, with 17 bases between them. The CDR3 totals 17 residues. Germline V gene lookup returns CDR1 KGHSH and CDR2 LQKENI. The CDR3 sequence: CASSPPAATGLAYEQYF. The CDR3, as DNA: TGTGCCAGCTCACCACCGGCCGCTACAGGGTTGGCCTACGAGCAGTACTTC. Based on the CDR3 plus reference TRBV18 and TRBJ2-7, the full variable domain is NAGVMQNPRHLVRRRGQEARLRCSPMKGHSHVYWYRQLPEEGLKFMVYLQKENIIDESGMPKERFSAEFPKEGPSILRIQQVVRGDSAAYFCASSPPAATGLAYEQYFGPGTRLTVT.

CDR3 bases: TGTGCCAGCAGCTTAGGTACTCTGTCGTGGGAGACCCAGTACTTC. It specifies CASSLGTLSWETQYF. V is TRBV11-1 and J is TRBJ2-5; D remains ambiguous. Germline CDR1 is SGHAT and CDR2 is FQDESV (reference sequence). Trimming stripped 1 base from V and 5 bases from J, with 14 bases between. The CDR3 runs to 15 residues.

This clone was seen more than once but under ten times. The chain is built from TRBV7-3 and TRBJ2-2; D unclear. Germline CDR1 reads SGHTA; CDR2 reads FQGTGA. The length of the CDR3 is 13 residues. Trimming took off 4 bases at V and 1 base at J, with 4 bases between the two ends. CDR3 protein: CASSSRNTGELFF. In DNA form, the CDR3 reads TGTGCCAGCAGCTCGAGGAACACCGGGGAGCTGTTTTTT.

This clone was detected only a few times. The rearrangement joins TRBV27 to TRBJ1-5; the match to TRBD1 covers 10 bases. With 6 bases clipped from V and 6 bases from J, the junction kept 17 bases outside the gene matches. The length of the CDR3 is 18 residues. Germline V gene sequence: CDR1 MNHEY, CDR2 SMNVEV (reference sequence). CDR3 sequence reads: CASRSTGGATSVSQPQHF. CDR3 sequence (DNA): TGTGCCAGCAGATCGACAGGGGGCGCGACTTCGGTAAGTCAGCCCCAGCATTTT.

The chain has TRBV6-1 and TRBJ1-6; 7 bases match TRBD1. CDR3 length equals 15 residues. V dropped 6 bases and J dropped 8; count of bases not matched to a gene: 10. CDR1 is MNHNS, CDR2 SASEGT, per germline. The CDR3 spells CASSIGTEVHSPLHF. The DNA for the CDR3 is TGTGCCAGCAGCATAGGGACAGAAGTGCATTCACCCCTCCACTTT.

The chain carries TRBV11-2 and TRBJ2-3; D may match TRBD1 or TRBD2 (5 bases each). The CDR3 spans 15 residues. Per germline, CDR1 SGHAT and CDR2 FQNNGV. The V end was cut by 4 bases, the J end by 3 bases, with 14 bases between. CDR3 in amino acids: CASSYRGSTTDTQYF. DNA for the CDR3: TGTGCCAGCAGCTACCGGGGCTCGACAACAGATACGCAGTATTTT.

The chain combines TRBV6-5 with TRBJ2-2; 7 nucleotides align to TRBD1. This CDR3 spans 15 amino acids. Looked up from germline, CDR1 is MNHEY and CDR2 is SVGAGI. The trim removed 4 bases at V and 3 bases at J, leaving 5 bases unmatched. CDR3 loop: CASSSRGLDTGELFF. CDR3 sequence (DNA): TGTGCCAGCAGTTCGAGGGGGCTCGACACCGGGGAGCTGTTTTTT.

The DNA for the CDR3 is TGTGCCACCAGGGAGTACAATGAGCAGTTCTTC. Protein: CATREYNEQFF. The chain is built from TRBV6-5 and TRBJ2-1, with D possibly called TRBD1 or TRBD2 (5 bases each). Per germline, CDR1 MNHEY and CDR2 SVGAGI. This CDR3 has 11 amino acids. The ends were cut back, 10 bases at V and 4 bases at J, with 8 bases in the middle.

The CDR3, as DNA: TGTGCCAGCAGCTTATACAGGCCCAACGGGAATGAGCAGTTCTTC. This translates into CASSLYRPNGNEQFF. The chain uses TRBV11-2 and TRBJ2-1; perhaps TRBD1 as D (5 bases). From germline, CDR1 is SGHAT and CDR2 FQNNGV. V lost 2 bases and J lost 7, with 15 bases in between. The CDR3 is 15 amino acids. The entire variable domain, with the rest obtained from reference TRBV11-2 and TRBJ2-1, is as follows: EAGVAQSPRYKIIEKRQSVAFWCNPISGHATLYWYQQILGQGPKLLIQFQNNGVVDDSQLPKDRFSAERLKGVDSTLKIQPAKLEDSAVYLCASSLYRPNGNEQFFGPGTRLTVL.

As DNA, the CDR3 is TGTGCCAGCAGAGCACAGCGTTACGGATCACCCCTCCACTTT. It codes for CASRAQRYGSPLHF. The chain is built from TRBV27 and TRBJ1-6; the D is unclear. There are 14 residues in the CDR3. The V gene's germline CDR1 is MNHEY and CDR2 SMNVEV (reference sequence). V was pared by 6 bases and J by 10 bases, with 16 bases between.

The chain carries TRBV5-8 and TRBJ1-1; 8 bases map to TRBD1. Per the germline V gene, CDR1 is SGHTS and CDR2 is YDEGEE. The CDR3 spans 15 residues. The ends lost 4 bases at V and 1 base at J; junction bases unmatched: 6. The CDR3 DNA is TGTGCCAGCAGCGGGGGACAGGCCAAGAACACTGAAGCTTTCTTT. It yields the protein CASSGGQAKNTEAFF.

This clone was counted between two and nine times. The chain carries TRBV4-2 and TRBJ2-1; 9 bases are a match to TRBD2. Germline CDR1 LGHNA, CDR2 YNFKEQ. With 1 base clipped from V and 3 bases from J, the junction kept 1 base outside the gene matches. The CDR3 loop spans 15 amino acids. The CDR3, as DNA: TGTGCCAGCAGCCAAGTACTAGCGGGCTACAATGAGCAGTTCTTC. Translation gives CASSQVLAGYNEQFF.

The genes are TRBV7-3 and TRBJ2-3; TRBD2 agrees at 9 bases. Trimming cost V 5 bases and J 2 bases; bases outside gene matches: 11. CDR3 size: 17 residues. The germline CDR1 and CDR2 sequences are SGHTA and FQGTGA. As DNA, the CDR3 is TGTGCCAGCAGCGTAGGGCAGCGGGGGGCCGCCACAGATACGCAGTATTTT. Its translation: CASSVGQRGAATDTQYF. The variable domain in full, with the rest retrieved from reference TRBV7-3 and TRBJ2-3, is GAGVSQTPSNKVTEKGKYVELRCDPISGHTALYWYRQSLGQGPEFLIYFQGTGAADDSGLPNDRFFAVRPEGSVSTLKIQRTERGDSAVYLCASSVGQRGAATDTQYFGPGTRLTVL.

This chain links TRBV7-9 with TRBJ1-3; D unresolved. The V gene lost 4 bases and the J gene lost 0 bases, with 13 bases spanning the gap. This CDR3 contains 16 residues. The germline CDR1 and CDR2 sequences are SEHNR and FQNEAQ (reference sequence). The CDR3 loop is CASSSSTVSSGNTIYF. The CDR3 DNA is TGTGCCAGCAGCTCCTCGACGGTGAGCTCTGGAAACACCATATATTTT. The variable domain in full, completed from reference TRBV7-9 and TRBJ1-3, reads DTGVSQNPRHKITKRGQNVTFRCDPISEHNRLYWYRQTLGQGPEFLTYFQNEAQLEKSRLLSDRFSAERPKGSFSTLEIQRTEQGDSAMYLCASSSSTVSSGNTIYFGEGSWLTVV.

The J gene is TRBJ2-1, the V gene TRBV6-6; D gene ambiguous. V was trimmed by 5 bases and J by 9 bases, leaving 14 bases between them. Germline loops: CDR1 MNHNY, CDR2 SVGAGI (reference sequence). The CDR3 sequence is 13 residues long. CDR3: CASSQGPWGEQFF. CDR3 DNA: TGTGCCAGCAGTCAAGGGCCCTGGGGTGAGCAGTTCTTC.

CDR3 DNA: TGCAGTGCTAGAAAGGGGGGAGAGCAGTACTTC. This sequence encodes CSARKGGEQYF. This chain uses TRBV20-1 with TRBJ2-7; D is tentatively TRBD1 or TRBD2 (6 bases each). The CDR3 is made up of 11 amino acids. The germline CDR1 and CDR2 sequences are DFQATT and SNEGSKA (reference sequence). V lost 2 bases, J lost 7 bases, and 9 bases lay in between.

V and J are TRBV9 and TRBJ2-3; D perhaps matches TRBD2 (6 bases). V dropped 0 bases and J dropped 5 bases, with 13 bases sitting between them. The CDR3 runs to 15 residues. Germline V lookup: CDR1 SGDLS, CDR2 YYNGEE. CDR3 sequence reads: CASSVGLVEGDTQYF. For the CDR3, the DNA is TGTGCCAGCAGCGTAGGACTAGTCGAGGGAGATACGCAGTATTTT.

The chain joins TRBV27 to TRBJ1-2; D remains unclear. CDR3 length: 12 amino acids. CDR1 and CDR2 (germline): MNHEY, SMNVEV (reference sequence). The V gene lost 8 bases and the J gene lost 4 bases, with 11 bases spanning the gap. For the CDR3, the DNA is TGTGCCAGCTACAGCTCCTTCTATGGCTACACCTTC. Its protein product is CASYSSFYGYTF.